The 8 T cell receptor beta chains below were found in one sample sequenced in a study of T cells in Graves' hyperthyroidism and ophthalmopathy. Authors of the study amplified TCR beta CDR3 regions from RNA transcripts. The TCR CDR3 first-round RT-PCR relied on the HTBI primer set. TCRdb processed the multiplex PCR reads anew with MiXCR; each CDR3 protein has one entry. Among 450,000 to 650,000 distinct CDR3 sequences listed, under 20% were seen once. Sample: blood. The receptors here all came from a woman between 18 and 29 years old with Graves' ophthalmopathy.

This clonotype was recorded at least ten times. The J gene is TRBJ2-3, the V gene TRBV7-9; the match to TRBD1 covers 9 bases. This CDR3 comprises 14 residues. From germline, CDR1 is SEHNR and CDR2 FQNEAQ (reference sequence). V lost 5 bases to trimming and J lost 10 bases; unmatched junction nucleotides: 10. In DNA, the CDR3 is TGTGCCAGCAGCCCATACTGGACAGGGGAGGCGCAGTATTTT. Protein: CASSPYWTGEAQYF.

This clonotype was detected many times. The CDR3 nucleotides read TGTGCCAGCTCATCCTCGTACGCGAAGAACAATGAGCAGTTCTTC. Protein product: CASSSSYAKNNEQFF. J is TRBJ2-1 and V is TRBV18; D unclear. The germline V and J ends were trimmed by 5 bases and 5 bases, with 16 bases remaining between them. The CDR3 is 15 amino acids. From germline, CDR1 is KGHSH and CDR2 LQKENI.

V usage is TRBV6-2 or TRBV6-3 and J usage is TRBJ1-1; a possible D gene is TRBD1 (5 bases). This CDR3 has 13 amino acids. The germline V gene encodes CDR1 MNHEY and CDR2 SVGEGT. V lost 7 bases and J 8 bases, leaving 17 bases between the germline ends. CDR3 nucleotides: TGTGCCAGCACCCGATCGGGGGAAGGAGAAGCTTTCTTT. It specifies CASTRSGEGEAFF.

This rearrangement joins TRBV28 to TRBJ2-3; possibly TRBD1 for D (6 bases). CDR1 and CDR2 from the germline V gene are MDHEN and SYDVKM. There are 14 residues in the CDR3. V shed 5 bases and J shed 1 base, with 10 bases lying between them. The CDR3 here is CASSKQGGTDTQYF. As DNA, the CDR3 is TGTGCCAGCAGTAAACAGGGCGGCACAGATACGCAGTATTTT.

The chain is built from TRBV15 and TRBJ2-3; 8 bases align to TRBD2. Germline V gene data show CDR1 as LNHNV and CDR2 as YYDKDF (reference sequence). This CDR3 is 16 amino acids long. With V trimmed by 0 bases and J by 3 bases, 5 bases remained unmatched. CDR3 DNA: TGTGCCACCAGCAGAGATCGGGGCGGGAGGACAGATACGCAGTATTTT. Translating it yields CATSRDRGGRTDTQYF.

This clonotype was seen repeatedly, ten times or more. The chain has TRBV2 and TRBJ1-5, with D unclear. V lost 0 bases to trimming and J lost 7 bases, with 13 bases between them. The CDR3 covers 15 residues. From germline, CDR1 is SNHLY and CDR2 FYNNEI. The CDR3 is CASSEALRGEQPQHF. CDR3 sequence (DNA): TGTGCCAGCAGTGAAGCGCTTCGGGGAGAGCAGCCCCAGCATTTT. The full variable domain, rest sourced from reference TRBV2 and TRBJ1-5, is EPEVTQTPSHQVTQMGQEVILRCVPISNHLYFYWYRQILGQKVEFLVSFYNNEISEKSEIFDDQFSVERPDGSNFTLKIRSTKLEDSAMYFCASSEALRGEQPQHFGDGTRLSIL.

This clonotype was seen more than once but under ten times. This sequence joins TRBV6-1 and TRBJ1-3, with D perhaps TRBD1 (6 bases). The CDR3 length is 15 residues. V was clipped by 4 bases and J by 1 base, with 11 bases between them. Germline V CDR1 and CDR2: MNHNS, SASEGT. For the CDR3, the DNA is TGTGCCAGCAGTGGGGCAGGGGAATCTGGAAACACCATATATTTT. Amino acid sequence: CASSGAGESGNTIYF.

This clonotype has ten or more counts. The CDR3 DNA sequence: TGTGCCAGCAGTTACTCTAGCGGGAGTAAGAATGAGCAGTTCTTC. The encoded protein is CASSYSSGSKNEQFF. The chain recombines TRBV6-5 with TRBJ2-1; TRBD2 aligns across 9 bases. Germline CDR1 MNHEY, CDR2 SVGAGI. V gave up 0 bases and J gave up 7 bases; unmatched junction bases: 4. The CDR3 spans 15 residues.